A selection of T cell receptor beta chains follows, all from one sample in a study of Graves' ophthalmopathy and Graves' hyperthyroidism. Via MiXCR, TCRdb re-called the multiplex PCR reads, giving one row per CDR3 protein. The sample holds around 670,000 distinct CDR3 sequences; 40% are singletons and the top ten take 44%. Sequenced: peripheral blood. Receptors were obtained from an adult man with Graves' ophthalmopathy. CDR3s include the opening cysteine and the closing phenylalanine or tryptophan. The order of the fields is J gene, clone size, V gene, D gene, CDR3 DNA, CDR3 protein. D genes are given only for firm matches. Part of the rows lack a size; the others show once, few, many or a class for expanded clones.

j_gene: TRBJ2-2; abundance: .; v_gene: TRBV25-1; d_gene: .; CDR3nt: TGTGCCAGCGTTGAACAGGGGAACACCGGGGAGCTGTTTTTT; CDR3aa: CASVEQGNTGELFF
j_gene: TRBJ1-4; abundance: .; v_gene: TRBV7-3; d_gene: TRBD1; CDR3nt: TGTGCCAGCAGAGCTGGACAGGGGGCGGGTGAAAAACTGTTTTTT; CDR3aa: CASRAGQGAGEKLFF
j_gene: TRBJ1-1; abundance: once; v_gene: TRBV25-1; d_gene: .; CDR3nt: TGTGCCAGCAGTTTATGGACCAACACTGAAGCTTTCTTT; CDR3aa: CASSLWTNTEAFF
j_gene: TRBJ1-5; abundance: many; v_gene: TRBV10-3; d_gene: TRBD1; CDR3nt: TGTGCCATCGGAGGGGGCGGAACAGGGGGCTCGTATCAGCCCCAGCATTTT; CDR3aa: CAIGGGGTGGSYQPQHF
j_gene: TRBJ2-1; abundance: few; v_gene: TRBV25-1; d_gene: TRBD1; CDR3nt: TGTGCCAGCAGTGAACCAGACGGGACAGGGAATCCCAATGAGCAGTTCTTC; CDR3aa: CASSEPDGTGNPNEQFF
j_gene: TRBJ1-6; abundance: .; v_gene: TRBV7-3; d_gene: .; CDR3nt: TGTGCCAGCAGCTTGGGAAACAGGATAAATTCACCCCTCCACTTT; CDR3aa: CASSLGNRINSPLHF
j_gene: TRBJ1-4; abundance: .; v_gene: TRBV7-8; d_gene: TRBD1; CDR3nt: TGTGCCAGCAGCTTTTTAGTAGGACAGGGTAGTATTACGGCTAATGAAAAACTGTTTTTT; CDR3aa: CASSFLVGQGSITANEKLFF
j_gene: TRBJ2-7; abundance: .; v_gene: TRBV20-1; d_gene: TRBD1; CDR3nt: TGCAGTGCTATCGACCGAGCAGGGGGCTCCTACGAGCAGTACTTC; CDR3aa: CSAIDRAGGSYEQYF
j_gene: TRBJ1-4; abundance: .; v_gene: TRBV5-6; d_gene: .; CDR3nt: TGTGCCAGCAGCCAAGAAGTGGGCGTTGAAAAACTGTTTTTT; CDR3aa: CASSQEVGVEKLFF
j_gene: TRBJ2-5; abundance: .; v_gene: TRBV20-1; d_gene: TRBD2; CDR3nt: TGCAGTGCTAAGACAGCGGGAGTTGGAGAGACCCAGTACTTC; CDR3aa: CSAKTAGVGETQYF
j_gene: TRBJ1-1; abundance: .; v_gene: TRBV7-6; d_gene: .; CDR3nt: TGTGCCAGCAGTCGAAACGTGGCCGCCGGTGAAGCTTTCTTT; CDR3aa: CASSRNVAAGEAFF
j_gene: TRBJ1-2; abundance: .; v_gene: TRBV24-1; d_gene: .; CDR3nt: TGTGCCAGCAGTTATCTAGATACGCCTTATGGCTACACCTTC; CDR3aa: CASSYLDTPYGYTF
j_gene: TRBJ2-7; abundance: .; v_gene: TRBV6-5; d_gene: TRBD1; CDR3nt: TGTGCCAGCAGTATAACAGGGGTCCCCTACGGGCAGTACTTC; CDR3aa: CASSITGVPYGQYF
j_gene: TRBJ1-1; abundance: few; v_gene: TRBV9; d_gene: .; CDR3nt: TGTGCCAGCAGCCAAGTCCGAGCTGAAGCTTTCTTT; CDR3aa: CASSQVRAEAFF
j_gene: TRBJ2-5; abundance: many; v_gene: TRBV19; d_gene: .; CDR3nt: TGTGCCAGTAGTTCGGACGAAGAGACCCAGTACTTC; CDR3aa: CASSSDEETQYF
j_gene: TRBJ1-1; abundance: .; v_gene: TRBV7-9; d_gene: TRBD1; CDR3nt: TGTGCCGGCAGCTTAGCCGGGACAGGGTCTTCGGCTTTCTTT; CDR3aa: CAGSLAGTGSSAFF
j_gene: TRBJ1-1; abundance: .; v_gene: TRBV4-1; d_gene: TRBD1; CDR3nt: TGCGCCAGCAGCCACAGACAGGGGGGGACCATGAACACTGAAGCTTTCTTT; CDR3aa: CASSHRQGGTMNTEAFF
j_gene: TRBJ2-7; abundance: few; v_gene: TRBV7-9; d_gene: .; CDR3nt: TGTGCCAGCAGCTTACGACAGGACGGCTACGAGCAGTACTTC; CDR3aa: CASSLRQDGYEQYF
j_gene: TRBJ2-5; abundance: .; v_gene: TRBV5-4; d_gene: .; CDR3nt: TGTGCCAGCAGCACTGGGGGCAACCAAGAGACCCAGTACTTC; CDR3aa: CASSTGGNQETQYF
j_gene: TRBJ2-7; abundance: .; v_gene: TRBV20-1; d_gene: .; CDR3nt: TGCAGTGCCAGCAGGCTTGGGGGGGCCAGCTCCTACGAGCAGTACTTC; CDR3aa: CSASRLGGASSYEQYF
j_gene: TRBJ1-4; abundance: .; v_gene: TRBV5-6; d_gene: TRBD1; CDR3nt: TGTGCCAGCAGCCGGACAGGGGGCGCCTCGTTTAATGAAAAACTGTTTTTT; CDR3aa: CASSRTGGASFNEKLFF
j_gene: TRBJ1-1; abundance: many; v_gene: TRBV29-1; d_gene: TRBD1; CDR3nt: TGCAGCGTCGCTCGGACAGGATTTAACACTGAAGCTTTCTTT; CDR3aa: CSVARTGFNTEAFF
j_gene: TRBJ2-7; abundance: few; v_gene: TRBV20-1; d_gene: TRBD2; CDR3nt: TGCAGTGCTAGTACCGCTAGCGGGGGGAACCCCTACGAGCAGTACTTC; CDR3aa: CSASTASGGNPYEQYF
j_gene: TRBJ1-1; abundance: .; v_gene: TRBV7-8; d_gene: .; CDR3nt: TGTGCCAGGAGGTGGTTACCGAACACTGAAGCTTTCTTT; CDR3aa: CARRWLPNTEAFF
j_gene: TRBJ1-2; abundance: few; v_gene: TRBV5-6; d_gene: .; CDR3nt: TGTGCCAGCAGCTATACGACAGGTCGCTACACCTTC; CDR3aa: CASSYTTGRYTF
j_gene: TRBJ2-1; abundance: few; v_gene: TRBV7-9; d_gene: .; CDR3nt: TGTGCCAGCAGCTTGGAGGGGAGTGGTGAGCAGTTCTTC; CDR3aa: CASSLEGSGEQFF
j_gene: TRBJ1-6; abundance: many; v_gene: TRBV9; d_gene: TRBD1; CDR3nt: TGTGCCAGCAGCGTAGGGCAGGGGGTATGGTCACCCCTCCACTTT; CDR3aa: CASSVGQGVWSPLHF
j_gene: TRBJ2-7; abundance: .; v_gene: TRBV7-9; d_gene: .; CDR3nt: TGTGCCAGCAGCTCCCCAAGCGGGACAAACGAGCAGTACTTC; CDR3aa: CASSSPSGTNEQYF
j_gene: TRBJ1-5; abundance: .; v_gene: TRBV10-3; d_gene: TRBD1; CDR3nt: TGTGCCATCAGAGACAGGGGAGATTCTGAGCCCCAGCATTTT; CDR3aa: CAIRDRGDSEPQHF
j_gene: TRBJ1-4; abundance: .; v_gene: TRBV29-1; d_gene: .; CDR3nt: TGCAGCGTTGAAGTTCGGGGGGCGGAAGAAAAACTGCTTTTT; CDR3aa: CSVEVRGAEEKLLF
j_gene: TRBJ2-6; abundance: .; v_gene: TRBV10-3; d_gene: .; CDR3nt: TGTGCCATCAGTTTAGGGTGGTCCGGAGATAGTCGGTCTGGGGCCAACGTCCTGACTTTC; CDR3aa: CAISLGWSGDSRSGANVLTF
j_gene: TRBJ2-5; abundance: many; v_gene: TRBV10-2; d_gene: TRBD1; CDR3nt: TGCGCCAGCAGTGAGTTCAGACAGGGCCGACAAGAGACCCAGTACTTC; CDR3aa: CASSEFRQGRQETQYF
j_gene: TRBJ2-7; abundance: few; v_gene: TRBV28; d_gene: TRBD2; CDR3nt: TGTGCCAGCAGTGAAGGACTAGCGGAGGCCGAGCAGTACTTC; CDR3aa: CASSEGLAEAEQYF
j_gene: TRBJ2-7; abundance: few; v_gene: TRBV20-1; d_gene: .; CDR3nt: TGCAGTGCTAGAGTCGTAGGAGGGAGCTACGAGCAGTACTTC; CDR3aa: CSARVVGGSYEQYF
j_gene: TRBJ2-2; abundance: few; v_gene: TRBV20-1; d_gene: TRBD2; CDR3nt: TGCAGTGCCTCTGGACTAGCGGGGGGCACCGGGGAGCTGTTTTTT; CDR3aa: CSASGLAGGTGELFF
j_gene: TRBJ1-1; abundance: many; v_gene: TRBV13; d_gene: .; CDR3nt: TGTGCCAGCAGCATGCAGGGGACTGAAGCTTTCTTT; CDR3aa: CASSMQGTEAFF
j_gene: TRBJ2-7; abundance: many; v_gene: TRBV20-1; d_gene: .; CDR3nt: TGCAGTGCTAGAGATGGCTACGAGCAGTACTTC; CDR3aa: CSARDGYEQYF
j_gene: TRBJ1-2; abundance: .; v_gene: TRBV15; d_gene: TRBD1; CDR3nt: TGTGCCACCAGCAGAGGAGACCGGGACAGGGGACAATCTAACTATGGCTACACCTTC; CDR3aa: CATSRGDRDRGQSNYGYTF
j_gene: TRBJ1-2; abundance: .; v_gene: TRBV15; d_gene: .; CDR3nt: TGTGCCACCAGCAAAAGGACAGTGCCATACACCTTC; CDR3aa: CATSKRTVPYTF
j_gene: TRBJ1-4; abundance: few; v_gene: TRBV7-2; d_gene: .; CDR3nt: TGCGCCAGCAGCCAAGTAACCGCGGAAAAACTGTTTTTT; CDR3aa: CASSQVTAEKLFF
j_gene: TRBJ2-3; abundance: .; v_gene: TRBV15; d_gene: TRBD1; CDR3nt: TGTGCCACCAGCCGACGGGACAGCGACACAGATACGCAGTATTTT; CDR3aa: CATSRRDSDTDTQYF
j_gene: TRBJ2-2; abundance: few; v_gene: TRBV24-1; d_gene: TRBD2; CDR3nt: TGTGCCAGCAGTCAAGTAGCGGGAGCCGGGGAGCTGTTTTTT; CDR3aa: CASSQVAGAGELFF
j_gene: TRBJ1-5; abundance: .; v_gene: TRBV7-2; d_gene: .; CDR3nt: TGTGCCAGCAGCTTAGGAGGCGGGCCCTACGAGCATTTT; CDR3aa: CASSLGGGPYEHF
j_gene: TRBJ1-5; abundance: .; v_gene: TRBV20-1; d_gene: .; CDR3nt: TGCAGTGCTAGAGATCCCGGGAAGAATTACAATCAGCCCCAGCATTTT; CDR3aa: CSARDPGKNYNQPQHF
j_gene: TRBJ1-2; abundance: many; v_gene: TRBV24-1; d_gene: .; CDR3nt: TGTGCCACCAGTGGGACCCAGGGCGGCTATGGCTACACCTTC; CDR3aa: CATSGTQGGYGYTF
j_gene: TRBJ1-3; abundance: many; v_gene: TRBV7-9; d_gene: .; CDR3nt: TGTGCCAGCAACCGTGTGGGGAACACCATATATTTT; CDR3aa: CASNRVGNTIYF
j_gene: TRBJ1-6; abundance: few; v_gene: TRBV6-9; d_gene: .; CDR3nt: TGTGCCAGCATCCCAAGAGGAGGGAATTCACCCCTCCACTTT; CDR3aa: CASIPRGGNSPLHF
j_gene: TRBJ1-2; abundance: .; v_gene: TRBV7-9; d_gene: TRBD1; CDR3nt: TGTGCCAGCAGCTTAGAGAGCGGGGCAGGGGGGTACACCTTC; CDR3aa: CASSLESGAGGYTF